This paragraph covers one T cell receptor beta chain sequence. These data belong to a study of shared clonotypes between healthy human individuals. Under the authors' procedure: ImmunoSEQ yielded junction-only sequences lacking quality scores, so filtering differed. Sequenced by immunoSEQ multiplex PCR; TCRdb stores in-frame clones only, minus some. D and trimming come from the DNA, and the V and J calls and clone size come from that table. The table has fewer than 2.5 million clones, 93% seen once. The CDR3 is made up of 13 amino acids. Germline CDR1 reads SGHTS; CDR2 reads YDEGEE. Trimming stripped 6 bases from V and 6 bases from J, with 15 bases between.

The rearrangement uses TRBV5-8 and TRBJ1-2, with D hard to call. The sequence derives from a man younger than 35 in good health. Some clones in this sample may be carry-over from other donors' samples. Sequenced input: naive CD4+ T cells from PBMCs. Subset specified: CD45RA+ positively selected. CDR3 loop: CASNLRTRNGYTF. CDR3 coding DNA: TGTGCCAGCAACCTCCGGACGCGGAATGGCTACACCTTC.